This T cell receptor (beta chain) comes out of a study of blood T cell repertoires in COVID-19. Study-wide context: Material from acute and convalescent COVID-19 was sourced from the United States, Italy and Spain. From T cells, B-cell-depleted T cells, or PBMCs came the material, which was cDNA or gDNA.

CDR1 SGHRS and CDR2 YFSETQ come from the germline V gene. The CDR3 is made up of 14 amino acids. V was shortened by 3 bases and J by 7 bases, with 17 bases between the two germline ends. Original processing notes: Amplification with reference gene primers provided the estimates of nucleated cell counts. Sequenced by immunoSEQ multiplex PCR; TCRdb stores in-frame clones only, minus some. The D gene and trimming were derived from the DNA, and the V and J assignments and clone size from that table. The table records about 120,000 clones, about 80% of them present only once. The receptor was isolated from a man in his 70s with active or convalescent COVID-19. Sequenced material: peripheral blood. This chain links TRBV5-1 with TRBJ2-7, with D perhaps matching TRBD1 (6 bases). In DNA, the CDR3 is TGCGCCAGCAGCTCGACAGGTACTAGATGGGAGCAGTACTTC. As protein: CASSSTGTRWEQYF. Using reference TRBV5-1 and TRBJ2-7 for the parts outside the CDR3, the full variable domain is KAGVTQTPRYLIKTRGQQVTLSCSPISGHRSVSWYQQTPGQGLQFLFEYFSETQRNKGNFPGRFSGRQFSNSRSEMNVSTLELGDSALYLCASSSTGTRWEQYFGPGTRLTVT.